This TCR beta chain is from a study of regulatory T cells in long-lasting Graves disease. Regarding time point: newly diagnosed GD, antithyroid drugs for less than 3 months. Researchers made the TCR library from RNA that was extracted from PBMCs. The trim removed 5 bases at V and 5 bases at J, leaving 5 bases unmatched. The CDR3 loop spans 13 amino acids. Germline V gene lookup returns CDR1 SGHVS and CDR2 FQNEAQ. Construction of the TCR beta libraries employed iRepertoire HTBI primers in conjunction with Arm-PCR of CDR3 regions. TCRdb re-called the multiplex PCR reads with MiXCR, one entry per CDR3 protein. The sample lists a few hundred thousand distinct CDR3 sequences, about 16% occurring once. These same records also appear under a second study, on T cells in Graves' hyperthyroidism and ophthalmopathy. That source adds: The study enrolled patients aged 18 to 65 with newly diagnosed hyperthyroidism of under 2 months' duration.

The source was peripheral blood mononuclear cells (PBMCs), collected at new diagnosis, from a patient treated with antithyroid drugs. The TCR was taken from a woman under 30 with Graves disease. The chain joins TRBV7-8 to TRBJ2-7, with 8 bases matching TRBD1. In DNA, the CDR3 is TGTGCCAGCAGCGTATTGACAGGGGACGAGCAGTACTTC. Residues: CASSVLTGDEQYF.